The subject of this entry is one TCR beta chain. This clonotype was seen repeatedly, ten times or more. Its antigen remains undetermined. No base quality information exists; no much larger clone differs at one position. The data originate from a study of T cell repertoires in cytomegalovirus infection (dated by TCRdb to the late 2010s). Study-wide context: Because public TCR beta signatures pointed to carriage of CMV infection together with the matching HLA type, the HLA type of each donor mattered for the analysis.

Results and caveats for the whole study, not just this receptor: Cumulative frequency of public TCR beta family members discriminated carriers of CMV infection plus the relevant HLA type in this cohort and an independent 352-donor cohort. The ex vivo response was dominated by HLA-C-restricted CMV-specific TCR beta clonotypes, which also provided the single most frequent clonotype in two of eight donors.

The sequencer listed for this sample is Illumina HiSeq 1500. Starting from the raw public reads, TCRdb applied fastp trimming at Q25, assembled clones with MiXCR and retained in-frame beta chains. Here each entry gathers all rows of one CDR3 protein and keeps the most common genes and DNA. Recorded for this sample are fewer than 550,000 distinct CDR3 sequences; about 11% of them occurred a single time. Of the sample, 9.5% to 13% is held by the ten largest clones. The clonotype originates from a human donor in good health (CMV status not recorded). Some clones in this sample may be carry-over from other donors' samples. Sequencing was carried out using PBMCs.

The DNA reads as follows: TGTGCCAGCAGCATCGGGTCCCTTTACGAGCAGTACTTC. Translated, this gives CASSIGSLYEQYF. This chain is built from TRBV7-9 and TRBJ2-7; the D gene cannot be named for sure. The germline V gene (reference sequence) supplies CDR1 SEHNR and CDR2 FQNEAQ. The CDR3 has 13 amino acids, counting the end cysteine and phenylalanine. Only the CDR3 region is kept as DNA, spanning 39 bases read in frame from base 1. V loses 5 bases, J loses 4 bases, and the germline ends lie 12 bases apart.